The 9 T cell receptor beta chains presented below share a single source sample, sequenced in a study of blood T cell repertoires in COVID-19. Only in-frame clones appear in the TCRdb table, and some are missing; sequencing was by immunoSEQ multiplex PCR. The table records approximately 260,000 clones, about nine tenths of them present only once. Sequences were obtained from peripheral blood. Receptor source: a man between 60 and 70 years old who had recovered from COVID-19.

The chain carries TRBV10-1 and TRBJ2-3; no firm D call. The CDR3 covers 16 residues. CDR1 WNHNN and CDR2 SYGVQD come from the germline V gene (reference sequence). Trimming pared 6 bases from V and 1 base from J, leaving 17 bases between. For the CDR3, the DNA is TGCGCCAGCAGCCCCCGACGGAATGGGCGCACAGATACGCAGTATTTT. It codes for CASSPRRNGRTDTQYF.

The chain joins TRBV12-3 or TRBV12-4 to TRBJ1-6; possibly TRBD1 for D (5 bases). V lost 5 bases and J 11 bases, leaving 13 bases between the germline ends. This CDR3 comprises 13 residues. CDR3 DNA sequence: TGTGCCAGCAGTAGAGGACAAGGGACACCCCTCCACTTT. It codes for CASSRGQGTPLHF.

In this sample, this clone turned up once. The chain recombines TRBV5-6 with TRBJ2-5, with D hard to call. Trimming left V 4 bases short and J 5 bases short, with 12 bases between. Germline values: CDR1 SGHDT, CDR2 YYEEEE. This CDR3 spans 13 amino acids. The CDR3 here is CASSRPPGETQYF. The CDR3 bases are TGTGCCAGCAGCCGGCCCCCCGGGGAGACCCAGTACTTC.

The chain uses TRBV19 and TRBJ1-4; D remains unclear. Germline-derived CDR1 and CDR2 are LNHDA and SQIVND (reference sequence). This CDR3 has 14 residues. V was shortened by 3 bases and J by 2 bases, with 7 bases between the two germline ends. The CDR3 sequence is CASSIQETNEKLFF. CDR3 sequence (DNA): TGTGCCAGTAGTATCCAAGAGACTAATGAAAAACTGTTTTTT.

The rearrangement links TRBV7-9 to TRBJ2-1, with 8 bases that match TRBD1. CDR3 length: 16 residues. Germline V gene data show CDR1 as SEHNR and CDR2 as FQNEAQ (reference sequence). After removal of 2 bases from V and 3 bases from J, the junction contained 6 bases not matched to a gene. The CDR3 bases are TGTGCCAGCAGCTTATCCGGGACAGGAAACTACAATGAGCAGTTCTTC. It yields the protein CASSLSGTGNYNEQFF. The full variable domain, in which reference TRBV7-9 and TRBJ2-1 provide the parts outside the CDR3, is DTGVSQNPRHKITKRGQNVTFRCDPISEHNRLYWYRQTLGQGPEFLTYFQNEAQLEKSRLLSDRFSAERPKGSFSTLEIQRTEQGDSAMYLCASSLSGTGNYNEQFFGPGTRLTVL.

This rearrangement joins TRBV30 to TRBJ2-3, with 12 bases that match TRBD2. V shed 0 bases and J 4 bases; nucleotides not matched to a gene: 8. This CDR3 is 17 amino acids long. Germline V gene sequence: CDR1 GTSNPN, CDR2 SVGIG (reference sequence). The CDR3 sequence is CAWSVPRLAGDSDTQYF. CDR3 DNA: TGTGCCTGGAGTGTCCCACGACTAGCGGGAGACTCAGATACGCAGTATTTT.

This chain uses TRBV2 with TRBJ2-3; TRBD2 matches at 7 bases. The V and J ends lost 7 bases and 0 bases, in that order; junction bases with no gene match: 4. CDR3 length equals 14 residues. Germline assignment: CDR1 SNHLY and CDR2 FYNNEI. CDR3 DNA: TGTGCCAGCACGGTCGGGGGGAGCACAGATACGCAGTATTTT. It is translated as CASTVGGSTDTQYF.

The chain has TRBV30 and TRBJ2-3; D remains ambiguous. The V gene lost 3 bases and the J gene lost 3 bases, with 13 bases spanning the gap. Germline CDR1 and CDR2: GTSNPN and SVGIG (reference sequence). CDR3 length equals 14 residues. The CDR3 nucleotides read TGTGCCTGGAGCGGCGCGGTAAGGACAGATACGCAGTATTTT. It yields the protein CAWSGAVRTDTQYF. Drawing the rest from reference TRBV30 and TRBJ2-3, the complete variable domain is SQTIHQWPATLVQPVGSPLSLECTVEGTSNPNLYWYRQAAGRGLQLLFYSVGIGQISSEVPQNLSASRPQDRQFILSSKKLLLSDSGFYLCAWSGAVRTDTQYFGPGTRLTVL.

In the case of this clone: Other nucleotide sequences from this sample produce the same CDR3. The chain couples TRBV18 to TRBJ1-1; the match to TRBD1 covers 10 bases. V lost 4 bases and J lost 3; bases outside the gene matches: 2. Germline values: CDR1 KGHSH, CDR2 LQKENI. This CDR3 comprises 14 residues. The CDR3 reads CASSLDRGDTEAFF. DNA for the CDR3: TGTGCCAGCTCACTGGACAGGGGGGACACTGAAGCTTTCTTT.